A selection of T cell receptor beta chains follows, all from one sample in a study of shared T cell receptors in the human thymus. Data came from immunoSEQ multiplex PCR; TCRdb stores just in-frame clones and leaves some out. In the table there are under 700,000 clones, around three quarters of which are singletons. This sample was shared with a second study, whose subject was human thymus T cells.

Sequencing input: thymocytes. The receptors originated from a boy less than two years old with a congenital heart defect. CDR3s include the opening cysteine and the closing phenylalanine or tryptophan. The D gene is left open where the match is weak. Clone size is not always given. Where it is, it says once, few, many or a class for expanded clones.

CDR3 protein | CDR3 DNA | J gene | clone size | V gene | D gene
CASSSHPRDSQAEQYF | TGTGCCAGCAGCTCTCACCCCCGGGACTCCCAGGCCGAGCAGTACTTC | TRBJ2-7 | NA | TRBV13 | NA
CASSRQGFRTEAFF | TGTGCCAGCAGTAGACAGGGCTTTCGCACTGAAGCTTTCTTT | TRBJ1-1 | NA | TRBV6-1 | TRBD1
CASAGYGYTF | TGTGCCAGTGCAGGGTATGGCTACACCTTC | TRBJ1-2 | NA | TRBV19 | NA
CSVETFTSTGELFF | TGCAGCGTTGAGACTTTCACCAGCACCGGGGAGCTGTTTTTT | TRBJ2-2 | NA | TRBV29-1 | NA
CASSVSSSNTGELFF | TGTGCCAGCAGCGTAAGTAGCTCGAACACCGGGGAGCTGTTTTTT | TRBJ2-2 | NA | TRBV9 | NA
CASSPDGVVGYTF | TGTGCCAGCAGCCCCGACGGGGTGGTCGGCTACACCTTC | TRBJ1-2 | NA | TRBV27 | NA
CASSLRLGADTGVGYGYTF | TGTGCCAGCAGCTTACGTCTTGGGGCCGACACGGGCGTTGGATATGGCTACACCTTC | TRBJ1-2 | NA | TRBV7-9 | NA
CASRPLAGLIDTQYF | TGCGCCAGCAGGCCACTAGCGGGATTGATAGATACGCAGTATTTT | TRBJ2-3 | NA | TRBV5-1 | TRBD2
CASSQDPRQWTTIYEQYF | TGCGCCAGCAGCCAAGACCCCCGACAATGGACTACCATCTACGAGCAGTACTTC | TRBJ2-7 | NA | TRBV4-1 | NA
CASSATGANTEAFF | TGCGCCAGCAGTGCGACGGGAGCGAACACTGAAGCTTTCTTT | TRBJ1-1 | few | TRBV10-2 | NA
CAWRGDSNYEQYF | TGTGCCTGGAGGGGGGACAGTAACTACGAGCAGTACTTC | TRBJ2-7 | NA | TRBV30 | TRBD1
CASSSPLDRGYEQYF | TGCGCCAGCAGCTCGCCTCTGGACAGGGGGTACGAGCAGTACTTC | TRBJ2-7 | NA | TRBV5-1 | TRBD1
CASSQRQGQFNTDTQYF | TGTGCCAGCAGCCAGAGACAGGGCCAGTTCAACACAGATACGCAGTATTTT | TRBJ2-3 | NA | TRBV13 | TRBD1
CASSPGTGNSGANVLTF | TGTGCCAGCAGCCCCGGGACAGGTAACTCTGGGGCCAACGTCCTGACTTTC | TRBJ2-6 | NA | TRBV7-9 | TRBD1
CASSLGQTGKNEKLFF | TGTGCCAGCAGCTTGGGGCAGACAGGGAAGAATGAAAAACTGTTTTTT | TRBJ1-4 | NA | TRBV28 | TRBD1
CASRGLSPPGNTIYF | TGTGCCAGCCGTGGACTATCCCCCCCTGGAAACACCATATATTTT | TRBJ1-3 | few | TRBV2 | NA
CASRTILADDSYNEQFF | TGTGCCAGCAGGACGATACTAGCGGACGACTCCTACAATGAGCAGTTCTTC | TRBJ2-1 | NA | TRBV7-8 | TRBD2
CASISSGRIADTQYF | TGTGCCAGTATCTCTAGCGGGAGGATCGCAGATACGCAGTATTTT | TRBJ2-3 | NA | TRBV27 | TRBD2
CASSGVAGVISYEQFF | TGCGCCAGCAGTGGGGTAGCGGGGGTCATCAGCTATGAGCAGTTCTTC | TRBJ2-1 | NA | TRBV10-2 | TRBD2
CASSILRGVYNEQFF | TGTGCCAGTAGTATTTTGCGGGGGGTTTACAATGAGCAGTTCTTC | TRBJ2-1 | NA | TRBV19 | TRBD2
CASGSPSLRGQYF | TGTGCTAGTGGTTCCCCCTCTCTACGTGGGCAGTATTTT | TRBJ2-3 | NA | TRBV12-5 | NA
CASSLDSGRSNEQYF | TGTGCCAGCAGCTTGGATAGCGGGAGGAGCAACGAGCAGTACTTC | TRBJ2-7 | NA | TRBV5-6 | TRBD2
CASSLGLDNEQFF | TGTGCCAGCAGCTTAGGCCTAGACAATGAGCAGTTCTTC | TRBJ2-1 | NA | TRBV7-2 | NA
CASSLAAGVVGEKLFF | TGTGCCAGCAGCTTAGCAGCAGGGGTAGTGGGAGAAAAACTGTTTTTT | TRBJ1-4 | NA | TRBV7-9 | NA
CASSGATSGGYNEQFF | TGTGCCAGCAGCGGAGCGACTAGCGGGGGGTACAATGAGCAGTTCTTC | TRBJ2-1 | NA | TRBV5-6 | TRBD2
CASSLRPGGYTF | TGTGCCAGCAGTTTACGACCGGGTGGCTACACCTTC | TRBJ1-2 | NA | TRBV28 | NA